A single sample is the source of the 8 T cell receptor beta chains below, sequenced in a study of blood T cell repertoires in COVID-19 (TCRdb year 2020). To prepare the library, the immunoSEQ multiplex PCR assay was applied. TCRdb carries this immuneACCESS record with in-frame sequences only. Its versions omit some clonotypes, under half of them owing to an unresolved V gene in the studies checked, with the rest unexplained. This sample holds about 52,000 clones; 75% to 90% were observed only once. The ten most abundant clones make up around 15% of the sample. Sequenced sample: peripheral blood. Receptors originate from a human donor in a cohort sampled during active COVID-19.

The chain combines TRBV27 with TRBJ2-1, with TRBD1 matching 7 bases. In germline, CDR1 is MNHEY, CDR2 SMNVEV (reference sequence). With 5 bases clipped from V and 4 bases from J, the junction kept 8 bases outside the gene matches. The CDR3 is made up of 15 amino acids. CDR3 residues: CASSPWTGKYNEQFF. CDR3 DNA sequence: TGTGCCAGCAGTCCATGGACAGGCAAGTACAATGAGCAGTTCTTC.

This chain connects TRBV24-1 to TRBJ2-6, with TRBD2 as a possible D gene (7 bases). Germline V gene lookup returns CDR1 KGHDR and CDR2 SFDVKD. V was clipped by 4 bases and J by 4 bases, with 19 bases between them. This CDR3 contains 18 residues. This CDR3 is CATSDRTRGEGGANVLTF. The CDR3 DNA follows: TGTGCCACCAGTGACAGGACAAGGGGGGAGGGAGGGGCCAACGTCCTGACTTTC.

This rearrangement joins TRBV6-4 to TRBJ2-1; 7 bases line up with TRBD1. The CDR3 contains 14 residues. V trimming: 5 bases; J trimming: 10 bases; junction bases outside the gene matches: 11. The germline CDR1 and CDR2 sequences are MRHNA and SNTAGT. The CDR3, as DNA: TGTGCCAGCAGTTCCGGGACAGAGGGCGGGGAGCAGTTCTTC. This translates into CASSSGTEGGEQFF.

V and J are TRBV11-2 and TRBJ1-4, with 9 bases identical to TRBD1. This CDR3 comprises 15 residues. V gave up 4 bases and J gave up 1 base; unmatched junction bases: 1. CDR1 and CDR2 (germline): SGHAT, FQNNGV. This CDR3 is CASSSTGGTNEKLFF. The DNA for the CDR3 is TGTGCCAGCAGCTCGACAGGGGGAACTAATGAAAAACTGTTTTTT.

The chain is built from TRBV9 and TRBJ1-1, with D tentatively TRBD1 (5 bases). Germline V gives CDR1 SGDLS, CDR2 YYNGEE. There are 16 residues in the CDR3. Trimming cost V 5 bases and J 2 bases, with 19 bases left between them. The CDR3 nucleotides read TGTGCCAGCAGTTCCATGGGGGGTGGGGAAAACACTGAAGCTTTCTTT. Residues: CASSSMGGGENTEAFF. The full variable domain, rest sourced from reference TRBV9 and TRBJ1-1, is DSGVTQTPKHLITATGQRVTLRCSPRSGDLSVYWYQQSLDQGLQFLIQYYNGEERAKGNILERFSAQQFPDLHSELNLSSLELGDSALYFCASSSMGGGENTEAFFGQGTRLTVV.

The chain recombines TRBV3-1 (or the pseudogene TRBV3-2) with TRBJ2-2; perhaps TRBD1 as D (5 bases). The CDR3 totals 16 residues. Germline loops: CDR1 LGHDT, CDR2 YNNKEL (reference sequence). The ends were cut back, 0 bases at V and 3 bases at J, with 11 bases in the middle. The CDR3 bases are TGTGCCAGCAGCCAAGATCAGGGCAGCTACACCGGGGAGCTGTTTTTT. Amino acid sequence: CASSQDQGSYTGELFF.

This clone showed up just a few times. The V and J genes are TRBV10-2 and TRBJ2-7, with unresolved D. Germline V CDR1 and CDR2: WSHSY, SAAADI. The CDR3 has 12 residues. Trimming took 4 bases from V and 7 from J, leaving 11 bases between them. The CDR3 loop is CASSGSGWEQYF. CDR3 nucleotide sequence: TGCGCCAGCAGTGGGTCGGGCTGGGAGCAGTACTTC.

The V gene is TRBV19, the J gene TRBJ1-5, with a possible D match to TRBD1 (5 bases). CDR1 LNHDA and CDR2 SQIVND come from the germline V gene (reference sequence). The CDR3 sequence is 15 residues long. The V and J ends lost 5 bases and 7 bases respectively, with 18 bases between them. The CDR3 is CASSEGAIQGQPQHF. In DNA, the CDR3 is TGTGCCAGTAGTGAAGGGGCCATCCAGGGCCAGCCCCAGCATTTT.